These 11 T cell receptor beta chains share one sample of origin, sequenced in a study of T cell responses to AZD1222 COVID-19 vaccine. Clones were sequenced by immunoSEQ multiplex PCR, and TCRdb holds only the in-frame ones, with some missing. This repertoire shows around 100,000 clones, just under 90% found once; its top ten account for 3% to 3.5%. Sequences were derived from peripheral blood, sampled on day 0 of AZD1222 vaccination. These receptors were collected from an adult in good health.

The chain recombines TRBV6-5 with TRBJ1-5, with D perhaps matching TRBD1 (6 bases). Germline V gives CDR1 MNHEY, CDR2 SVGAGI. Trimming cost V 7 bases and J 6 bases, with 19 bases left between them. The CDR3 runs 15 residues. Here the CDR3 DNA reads TGTGCCAGCACGCGGCAGGGGAATTTCGGTCAGCCCCAGCATTTT. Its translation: CASTRQGNFGQPQHF.

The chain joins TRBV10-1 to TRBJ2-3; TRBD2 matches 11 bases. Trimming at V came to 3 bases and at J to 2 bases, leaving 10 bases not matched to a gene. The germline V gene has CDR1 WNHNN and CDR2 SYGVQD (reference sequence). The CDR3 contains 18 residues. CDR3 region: CASSDMASSGGNTDTQYF. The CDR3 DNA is TGCGCCAGCAGTGATATGGCGTCTAGCGGGGGGAACACAGATACGCAGTATTTT.

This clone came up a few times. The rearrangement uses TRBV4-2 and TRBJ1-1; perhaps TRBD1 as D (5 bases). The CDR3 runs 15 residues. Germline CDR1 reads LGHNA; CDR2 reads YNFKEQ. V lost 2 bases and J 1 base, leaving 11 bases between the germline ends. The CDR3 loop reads CASSQPGHPNTEAFF. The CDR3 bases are TGTGCCAGCAGCCAACCAGGACACCCGAACACTGAAGCTTTCTTT.

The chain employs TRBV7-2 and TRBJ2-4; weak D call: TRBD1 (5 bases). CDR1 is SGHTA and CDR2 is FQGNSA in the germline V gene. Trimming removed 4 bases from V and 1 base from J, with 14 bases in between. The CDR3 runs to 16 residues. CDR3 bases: TGTGCCAGCAGCTGGCAGGGAAGTGGGGCCAAAAACATTCAGTACTTC. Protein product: CASSWQGSGAKNIQYF. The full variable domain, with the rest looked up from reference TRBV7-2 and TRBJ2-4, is GAGVSQSPSNKVTEKGKDVELRCDPISGHTALYWYRQSLGQGLEFLIYFQGNSAPDKSGLPSDRFSAERTGGSVSTLTIQRTQQEDSAVYLCASSWQGSGAKNIQYFGAGTRLSVL.

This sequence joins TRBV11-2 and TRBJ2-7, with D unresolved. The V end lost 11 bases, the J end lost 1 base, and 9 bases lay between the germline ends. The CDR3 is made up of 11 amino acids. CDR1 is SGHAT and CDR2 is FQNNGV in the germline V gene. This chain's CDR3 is CAPGRSYEQYF. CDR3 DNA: TGTGCCCCTGGGCGATCCTACGAGCAGTACTTC.

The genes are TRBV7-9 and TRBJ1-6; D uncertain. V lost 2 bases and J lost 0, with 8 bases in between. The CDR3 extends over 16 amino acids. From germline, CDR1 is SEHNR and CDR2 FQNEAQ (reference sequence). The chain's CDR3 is CASSLSGSSYNSPLHF. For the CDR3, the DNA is TGTGCCAGCAGCTTAAGCGGGAGCTCCTATAATTCACCCCTCCACTTT.

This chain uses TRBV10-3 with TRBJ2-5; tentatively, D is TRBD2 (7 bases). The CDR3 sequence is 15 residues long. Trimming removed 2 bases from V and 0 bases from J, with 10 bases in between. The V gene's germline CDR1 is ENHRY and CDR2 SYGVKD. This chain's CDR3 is CAISERGADQETQYF. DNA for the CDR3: TGTGCCATCAGTGAGCGGGGGGCCGACCAAGAGACCCAGTACTTC.

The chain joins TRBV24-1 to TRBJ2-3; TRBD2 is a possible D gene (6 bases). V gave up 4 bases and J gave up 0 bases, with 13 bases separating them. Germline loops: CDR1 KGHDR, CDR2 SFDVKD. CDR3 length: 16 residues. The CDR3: CATSDPGGASTDTQYF. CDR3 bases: TGTGCCACCAGTGACCCAGGCGGGGCTAGCACAGATACGCAGTATTTT.

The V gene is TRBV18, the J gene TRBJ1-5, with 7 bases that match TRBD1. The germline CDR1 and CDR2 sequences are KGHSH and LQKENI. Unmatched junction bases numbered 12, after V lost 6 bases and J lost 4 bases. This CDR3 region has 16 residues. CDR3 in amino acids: CASSENRGGKNQPQHF. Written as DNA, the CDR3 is TGTGCCAGCTCGGAGAACAGGGGAGGAAAGAATCAGCCCCAGCATTTT. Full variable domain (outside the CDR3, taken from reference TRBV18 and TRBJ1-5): NAGVMQNPRHLVRRRGQEARLRCSPMKGHSHVYWYRQLPEEGLKFMVYLQKENIIDESGMPKERFSAEFPKEGPSILRIQQVVRGDSAAYFCASSENRGGKNQPQHFGDGTRLSIL.

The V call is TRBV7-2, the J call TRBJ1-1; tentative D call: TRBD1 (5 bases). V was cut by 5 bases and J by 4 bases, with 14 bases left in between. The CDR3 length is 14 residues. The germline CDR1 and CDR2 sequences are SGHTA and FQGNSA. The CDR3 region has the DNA TGTGCCAGCAGCAGTGGGGCAGGGCTCACTGAAGCTTTCTTT. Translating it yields CASSSGAGLTEAFF.

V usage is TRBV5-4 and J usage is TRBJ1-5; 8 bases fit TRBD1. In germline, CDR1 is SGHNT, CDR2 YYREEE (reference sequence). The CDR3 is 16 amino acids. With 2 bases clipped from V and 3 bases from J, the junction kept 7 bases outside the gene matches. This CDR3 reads CASSLGPGGINQPQHF. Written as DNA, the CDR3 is TGTGCCAGCAGCTTAGGTCCAGGGGGCATCAATCAGCCCCAGCATTTT.